A single sample gave rise to the 17 T cell receptor beta chains below, sequenced in a study of blood T cell repertoires in COVID-19 (dated by TCRdb to 2020 to 2021). Library generation was performed with the immunoSEQ multiplex PCR assay. TCRdb holds this immuneACCESS table with in-frame rearrangements only. Some clones are missing; in checked studies, unresolved V genes explain under half, and the rest has no known cause. For this sample there are 300,000 or so clones; 70% to 90% appear just once. 6.4% of the sample lies in the top ten. Sequences were obtained from peripheral blood. The receptors originated from a man aged 18-30 years who had recovered from COVID-19.

V is TRBV2 and J is TRBJ1-1, with unresolved D. This CDR3 contains 13 residues. From germline, CDR1 is SNHLY and CDR2 FYNNEI. Trimming removed 6 bases at V and 6 bases at J, with 14 bases between. The CDR3 protein is CASRGTLGAEAFF. CDR3 sequence (DNA): TGTGCCAGCAGGGGAACGTTGGGAGCTGAAGCTTTCTTT.

The chain couples TRBV14 to TRBJ2-1, with D tentatively TRBD2 (5 bases). Deletions cut 0 bases from V and 8 bases from J, with 14 bases between. CDR1 and CDR2 (germline): SGHDN, FVKESK. The CDR3 covers 15 residues. The CDR3 here is CASSQDWASRDEQFF. CDR3 nucleotide sequence: TGTGCCAGCAGCCAAGATTGGGCTAGCCGGGATGAGCAGTTCTTC.

This chain links TRBV4-1 with TRBJ2-7; D may be TRBD2 (5 bases). Germline lookup yields CDR1 MGHRA and CDR2 YSYEKL. Trimming cost V 3 bases and J 2 bases, with 14 bases left between them. The CDR3 is made up of 15 amino acids. In DNA, the CDR3 is TGCGCCAGCAGCCAGGGGAGACAAACCACCTACGAGCAGTACTTC. Its protein product is CASSQGRQTTYEQYF.

The J gene is TRBJ2-7, the V gene TRBV7-9; 11 nucleotides match TRBD1. V lost 5 bases, J lost 3 bases, and 6 bases stayed unmatched. Germline CDR1 and CDR2: SEHNR and FQNEAQ (reference sequence). There are 15 residues in the CDR3. CDR3: CASSPPGQGGYEQYF. In DNA form, the CDR3 reads TGTGCCAGCAGCCCACCGGGACAGGGGGGCTACGAGCAGTACTTC.

The V gene is TRBV9, the J gene TRBJ2-3, with TRBD2 identical over 15 bases. The CDR3 has 18 amino acids. Per the germline V gene, CDR1 is SGDLS and CDR2 is YYNGEE. Germline trimming cut 3 bases from V and 1 base from J; bases unmatched to any gene: 6. CDR3 region: CASSGGLAGGHGTDTQYF. As DNA, the CDR3 is TGTGCCAGCAGCGGTGGACTAGCGGGGGGGCATGGCACAGATACGCAGTATTTT.

Comments on this clone: The limits of the CDR3 on the DNA are not certain, so only TCRdb's listed CDR3 is given. The J gene is TRBJ1-1, the V gene TRBV6-2 or TRBV6-3; no DNA check was done on the table's D call, TRBD1. The CDR3 extends over 15 residues, inclusive of both ends. Per the germline V gene, CDR1 is MNHEY and CDR2 is SVGEGT. CDR3 protein: CASSTSDRGNTEAFF.

The chain couples TRBV11-2 to TRBJ2-7, with 12 bases matching TRBD1. This CDR3 comprises 16 residues. V was clipped by 0 bases and J by 5 bases; unmatched bases: 5. Germline lookup yields CDR1 SGHAT and CDR2 FQNNGV. The CDR3 here is CASSLDRGTGGDEQYF. CDR3 sequence (DNA): TGTGCCAGCAGCTTAGATCGGGGGACAGGGGGCGACGAGCAGTACTTC.

This clone was counted a few times. This chain links TRBV4-1 with TRBJ2-5, with a tentative D call TRBD2 (6 bases). The germline gives CDR1 MGHRA, CDR2 YSYEKL. Deletions cut 3 bases from V and 4 bases from J, with 9 bases between. This CDR3 has 13 residues. The chain's CDR3 is CASSQEGRETQYF. The DNA for the CDR3 is TGCGCCAGCAGCCAGGAGGGTAGAGAGACCCAGTACTTC.

The genes are TRBV6-5 and TRBJ2-3; 8 nucleotides line up with TRBD2. The CDR3 is 14 residues long. Germline-derived CDR1 and CDR2 are MNHEY and SVGAGI. Trimming cost V 5 bases and J 2 bases; bases outside gene matches: 3. The CDR3 DNA reads TGTGCCAGCAGTCTGCGGGGGGTCACAGATACGCAGTATTTT. It encodes CASSLRGVTDTQYF.

V is TRBV5-8 and J is TRBJ2-4; 7 nucleotides align to TRBD2. Trimming removed 0 bases from V and 10 bases from J; junction bases left unmatched: 4. The CDR3 loop spans 13 amino acids. Germline values: CDR1 SGHTS, CDR2 YDEGEE. CDR3 residues: CASSLGEGHIQYF. CDR3 nucleotides: TGTGCCAGCAGCTTGGGGGAGGGCCATATTCAGTACTTC.

CDR3 amino acids: CASTFRPENNSPLHF. The DNA for the CDR3 is TGTGCCAGCACCTTCAGACCGGAGAATAATTCACCCCTCCACTTT. The chain uses TRBV6-5 and TRBJ1-6; D gene uncertain. V lost 7 bases and J 5 bases, leaving 15 bases between the germline ends. This CDR3 contains 15 residues. The germline gives CDR1 MNHEY, CDR2 SVGAGI.

In its sample, this clone was seen once. CDR3 in amino acids: CATRTALNTGELFF. Written as DNA, the CDR3 is TGCGCCACCAGGACAGCCCTAAACACCGGGGAGCTGTTTTTT. This chain joins TRBV5-1 and TRBJ2-2, with a weak D call TRBD1 (6 bases). The germline V gene has CDR1 SGHRS and CDR2 YFSETQ. The CDR3 runs 14 residues. V was clipped by 9 bases and J by 2 bases, with 14 bases between them.

The genes are TRBV5-6 and TRBJ2-7; 7 bases fit TRBD1. The V gene's germline CDR1 is SGHDT and CDR2 YYEEEE. CDR3 size: 12 residues. Germline trimming cut 9 bases from V and 3 bases from J; bases unmatched to any gene: 6. The chain's CDR3 is CAIRDRCYEQYF. The CDR3 DNA is TGTGCCATTCGGGACAGATGCTACGAGCAGTACTTC.

V and J are TRBV5-4 and TRBJ1-3, with 9 positions matching TRBD1. J lost 4 bases, V lost 1 base, and 6 bases had no gene match. CDR1 is SGHNT and CDR2 is YYREEE in the germline V gene (reference sequence). The CDR3 totals 16 residues. CDR3 sequence: CASSLKQGAPGNTIYF. The DNA of the CDR3 is TGTGCCAGCAGCTTGAAACAGGGGGCTCCCGGAAACACCATATATTTT.

The chain links TRBV2 to TRBJ1-1; 7 nucleotides agree with TRBD1. V lost 4 bases to trimming and J lost 4 bases; unmatched junction nucleotides: 3. Per the germline V gene, CDR1 is SNHLY and CDR2 is FYNNEI. There are 13 residues in the CDR3. The CDR3 loop is CASSAGGSTEAFF. CDR3 in DNA: TGTGCCAGCAGTGCAGGGGGGAGCACTGAAGCTTTCTTT.

The CDR3 coding sequence is TGTGCCAGTAGTGCCCCCGGGACAGGATTTGACTATGGCTACACCTTC. Encoded protein: CASSAPGTGFDYGYTF. The chain employs TRBV19 and TRBJ1-2, with 8 bases lining up with TRBD1. Trimming cost V 5 bases and J 3 bases; bases outside gene matches: 11. The CDR3 runs to 16 residues. CDR1 LNHDA and CDR2 SQIVND come from the germline V gene (reference sequence).

The rearrangement joins TRBV4-3 to TRBJ1-6, with TRBD1 matching over 7 bases. The trim removed 4 bases at V and 11 bases at J, leaving 8 bases unmatched. The length of the CDR3 is 14 residues. CDR1 and CDR2 (germline): LGHNA, YSLEER. CDR3 coding DNA: TGCGCCAGCAGCCCTGGGACAGAGGGAACACCCCTCCACTTT. It encodes CASSPGTEGTPLHF.